This entry features one TCR beta chain sequence. Its antigen is not known. The CDR3 totals 15 residues. V was pared by 2 bases and J by 4 bases, with 15 bases between. Germline assignment: CDR1 SGHNT and CDR2 YYREEE (reference sequence). Data came from immunoSEQ multiplex PCR; TCRdb stores just in-frame clones and leaves some out. This sample yields around 78,000 clones, of which nearly 85% are seen a single time; 2.5% to 3.5% belongs to the top ten. The data originate from a study of T cell responses to AZD1222 COVID-19 vaccine. Whole-study findings and limits: Targets within unmutated variant regions were reportedly found for nearly half of spike-specific TCRs.

The sample consisted of peripheral blood, taken on day 0 of AZD1222 vaccination. The receptor's source is an adult in good health. The J gene is TRBJ1-2, the V gene TRBV5-4; TRBD1 is a possible D gene (6 bases). The CDR3 loop is CASSFWGASSYGYTF. CDR3 nucleotide sequence: TGTGCCAGCAGCTTCTGGGGGGCGTCCTCCTATGGCTACACCTTC.